These 11 T cell receptor beta chains share one sample of origin, sequenced in a study of T cell repertoires in cytomegalovirus infection. One entry per CDR3 protein, called by TCRdb with MiXCR from the reads. The sample records 250,000 or so distinct CDR3 sequences, around 9% being singletons. Input material: PBMCs. The receptors shown here come from a human donor in good health (CMV status not recorded). Some clones in this sample may be carry-over from other donors' samples.

There are many counts of this clonotype. The V and J genes are TRBV7-2 and TRBJ2-7; D unclear. V dropped 2 bases and J dropped 0 bases, with 14 bases sitting between them. CDR1 is SGHTA and CDR2 is FQGNSA in the germline V gene. This CDR3 has 16 residues. The CDR3 reads CASSLMSPRSSYEQYF. The CDR3 DNA reads as TGTGCCAGCAGCTTAATGTCCCCAAGGAGCTCCTACGAGCAGTACTTC.

The chain carries TRBV29-1 and TRBJ1-2, with D unresolved. This CDR3 spans 13 amino acids. The germline V gene has CDR1 SQVTM and CDR2 ANQGSEA. V lost 6 bases and J lost 6, with 17 bases in between. The CDR3, as DNA: TGCAGCGTCAGCGACCGGAGCGAGAATGGCTACACCTTC. It specifies CSVSDRSENGYTF.

This clonotype occurred many times. This chain uses TRBV7-2 with TRBJ2-1; 8 nucleotides match TRBD1. The V gene end was trimmed by 6 bases and the J gene end by 6 bases; junction bases not matched to a gene: 22. The germline gives CDR1 SGHTA, CDR2 FQGNSA. The CDR3 sequence is 19 residues long. CDR3 residues: CASRMWQGASYIFRNEQFF. For the CDR3, the DNA is TGTGCCAGCAGAATGTGGCAGGGGGCTTCTTATATCTTTCGCAATGAGCAGTTCTTC. Full variable domain (remainder filled in from reference TRBV7-2 and TRBJ2-1): GAGVSQSPSNKVTEKGKDVELRCDPISGHTALYWYRQSLGQGLEFLIYFQGNSAPDKSGLPSDRFSAERTGGSVSTLTIQRTQQEDSAVYLCASRMWQGASYIFRNEQFFGPGTRLTVL.

This clonotype was seen more than once but under ten times. V usage is TRBV6-6 and J usage is TRBJ2-7; D is possibly TRBD2 (6 bases). This CDR3 has 12 residues. V lost 7 bases to trimming and J lost 4 bases, with 11 bases between them. Germline loops: CDR1 MNHNY, CDR2 SVGAGI (reference sequence). CDR3 region: CASTTAGYEQYF. As DNA, the CDR3 is TGTGCCAGCACCACGGCGGGGTACGAGCAGTACTTC.

This clonotype showed up many times. This chain joins TRBV7-2 and TRBJ2-3, with D uncertain. The CDR3 runs 15 residues. Germline loops: CDR1 SGHTA, CDR2 FQGNSA. Trimming cost V 2 bases and J 8 bases, with 17 bases left between them. As DNA, the CDR3 is TGTGCCAGCAGCTTATGGGCCACCAGAGAGGTTACGCAGTATTTT. This encodes CASSLWATREVTQYF. The full variable domain, with the rest looked up from reference TRBV7-2 and TRBJ2-3, is GAGVSQSPSNKVTEKGKDVELRCDPISGHTALYWYRQSLGQGLEFLIYFQGNSAPDKSGLPSDRFSAERTGGSVSTLTIQRTQQEDSAVYLCASSLWATREVTQYFGPGTRLTVL.

V usage is TRBV15 and J usage is TRBJ2-3; tentative D call: TRBD2 (6 bases). Looked up from germline, CDR1 is LNHNV and CDR2 is YYDKDF (reference sequence). The CDR3 extends over 14 amino acids. The V end was cut by 8 bases, the J end by 5 bases, with 17 bases between. The CDR3 nucleotides read TGTGCCACCCGGTTCGGGGGAATGGGAGATACGCAGTATTTT. Translated, it gives CATRFGGMGDTQYF.

This clonotype was found a few times. This chain uses TRBV24-1 with TRBJ2-5; D may be TRBD2 (5 bases). Germline V CDR1 and CDR2: KGHDR, SFDVKD. The CDR3 loop spans 15 amino acids. Trimming stripped 4 bases from V and 2 bases from J, with 13 bases between. CDR3 sequence: CATSDPSLPQETQYF. CDR3 nucleotides: TGTGCCACCAGTGACCCTAGCCTACCACAAGAGACCCAGTACTTC.

This sequence joins TRBV5-1 and TRBJ1-3; possibly TRBD1 for D (6 bases). CDR3 size: 17 residues. Germline lookup yields CDR1 SGHRS and CDR2 YFSETQ. V shed 4 bases and J shed 1 base, with 18 bases lying between them. The CDR3 region is CASSPGSRGTSGNTIYF. As DNA, the CDR3 is TGCGCCAGCAGCCCCGGGTCCCGCGGGACATCTGGAAACACCATATATTTT. Full variable domain (outside the CDR3, taken from reference TRBV5-1 and TRBJ1-3): KAGVTQTPRYLIKTRGQQVTLSCSPISGHRSVSWYQQTPGQGLQFLFEYFSETQRNKGNFPGRFSGRQFSNSRSEMNVSTLELGDSALYLCASSPGSRGTSGNTIYFGEGSWLTVV.

This clonotype appeared many times. V gene TRBV7-2 combines with J gene TRBJ1-5; 8 bases match TRBD1. After removal of 5 bases from V and 5 bases from J, the junction contained 8 bases not matched to a gene. The CDR3 is 15 residues long. Germline CDR1 and CDR2: SGHTA and FQGNSA. The CDR3 nucleotides are TGTGCCAGCAGCACCTACAGGGGGGAGTATCAGCCCCAGCATTTT. Translated, it gives CASSTYRGEYQPQHF.

The V and J genes are TRBV28 and TRBJ1-6; no clear D. Between the trimmed V and J ends, which lost 7 bases and 9 bases, there was a span of 10 bases. The CDR3 length is 12 residues. CDR1 and CDR2 (germline): MDHEN, SYDVKM. The CDR3 is CASTTTSSPLHF. The CDR3 DNA is TGTGCCAGCACCACGACGTCTTCACCCCTCCACTTT.

At least ten counts were recorded for this clonotype. The V call is TRBV6-5, the J call TRBJ1-2, with 10 bases lining up with TRBD1. CDR1 and CDR2 from the germline V gene are MNHEY and SVGAGI. This CDR3 has 13 residues. V was clipped by 2 bases and J by 8 bases; unmatched bases: 2. The CDR3 DNA reads TGTGCCAGCAGTTACCGGGACAGGGGCGGCTACACCTTC. This translates into CASSYRDRGGYTF.